Each of the 2 T cell receptor beta chains below was sequenced from the same sample in a study of T cell repertoires in cytomegalovirus infection. The antigens of these receptors remain unknown. TCRdb ran MiXCR on the reads and lists one entry per CDR3 protein. The table records around 300,000 distinct CDR3 sequences, around 25% of them present only once. Specimen: cultured PBMCs, collected from culture after CMV antigen stimulation. Source of these receptors: a human donor in good health (CMV status not recorded). Some clones in this sample may be carry-over from other donors' samples.

The sample holds a few counts of this clonotype. This sequence joins TRBV19 and TRBJ2-7, with D possibly matching TRBD1 (6 bases). This CDR3 has 13 residues. V was pared by 6 bases and J by 5 bases, with 14 bases between. The germline V gene encodes CDR1 LNHDA and CDR2 SQIVND (reference sequence). CDR3 region: CASSPGVTDEQYF. CDR3 DNA sequence: TGTGCCAGTAGCCCAGGGGTCACCGACGAGCAGTACTTC.

The chain joins TRBV19 to TRBJ2-1; TRBD2 matches 9 bases. Unmatched junction bases numbered 3, after V lost 6 bases and J lost 0 bases. The germline gives CDR1 LNHDA, CDR2 SQIVND (reference sequence). The CDR3 is 15 residues long. CDR3 DNA: TGTGCCAGTAGCTATAGCGGGAGCTCCTACAATGAGCAGTTCTTC. It is translated as CASSYSGSSYNEQFF.